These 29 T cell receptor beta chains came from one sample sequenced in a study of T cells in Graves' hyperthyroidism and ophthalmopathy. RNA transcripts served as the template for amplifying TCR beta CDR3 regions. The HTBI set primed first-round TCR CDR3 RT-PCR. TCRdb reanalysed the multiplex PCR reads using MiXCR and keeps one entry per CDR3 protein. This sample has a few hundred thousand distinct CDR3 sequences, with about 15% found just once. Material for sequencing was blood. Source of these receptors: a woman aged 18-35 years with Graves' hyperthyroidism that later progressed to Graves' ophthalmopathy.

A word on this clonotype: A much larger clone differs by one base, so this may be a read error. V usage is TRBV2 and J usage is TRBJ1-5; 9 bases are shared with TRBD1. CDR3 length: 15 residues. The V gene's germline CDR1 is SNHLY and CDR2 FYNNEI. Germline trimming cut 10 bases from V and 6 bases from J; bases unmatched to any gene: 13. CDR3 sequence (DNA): TGTGCCACCGTCCCCGGGACAGGGATTCCTCAGCCCCAGCATTTT. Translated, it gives CATVPGTGIPQPQHF.

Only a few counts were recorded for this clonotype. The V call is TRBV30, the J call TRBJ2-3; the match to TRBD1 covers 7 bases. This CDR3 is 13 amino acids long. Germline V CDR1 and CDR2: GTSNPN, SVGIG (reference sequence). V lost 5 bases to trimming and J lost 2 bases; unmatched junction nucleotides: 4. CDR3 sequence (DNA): TGTGCCTGGGACAGGGAATTCACAGATACGCAGTATTTT. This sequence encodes CAWDREFTDTQYF.

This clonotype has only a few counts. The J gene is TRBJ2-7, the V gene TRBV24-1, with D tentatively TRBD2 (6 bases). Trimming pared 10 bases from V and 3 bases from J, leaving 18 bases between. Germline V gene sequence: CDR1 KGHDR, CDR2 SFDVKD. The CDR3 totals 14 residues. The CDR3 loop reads CATSREKGDYEQYF. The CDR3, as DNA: TGTGCCACTAGTCGGGAGAAGGGAGACTACGAGCAGTACTTC.

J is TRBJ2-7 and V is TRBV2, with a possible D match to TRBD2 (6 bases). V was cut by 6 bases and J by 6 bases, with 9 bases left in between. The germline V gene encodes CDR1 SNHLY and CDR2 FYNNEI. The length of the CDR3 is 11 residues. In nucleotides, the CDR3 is TGTGCCAGCAGGGAGGGGTCCGAGCAGTACTTC. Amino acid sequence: CASREGSEQYF.

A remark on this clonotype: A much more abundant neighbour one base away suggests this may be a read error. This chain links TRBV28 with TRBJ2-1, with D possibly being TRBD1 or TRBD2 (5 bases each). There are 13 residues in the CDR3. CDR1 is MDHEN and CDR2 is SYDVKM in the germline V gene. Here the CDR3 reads CAGSFGATNEQFF. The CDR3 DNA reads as TGTGCCGGCAGTTTCGGGGCGACAAATGAGCAGTTCTTC. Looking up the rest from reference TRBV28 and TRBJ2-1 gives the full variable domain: DVKVTQSSRYLVKRTGEKVFLECVQDMDHENMFWYRQDPGLGLRLIYFSYDVKMKEKGDIPEGYSVSREKKERFSLILESASTNQTSMYLCAGSFGATNEQFFGPGTRLTVL.

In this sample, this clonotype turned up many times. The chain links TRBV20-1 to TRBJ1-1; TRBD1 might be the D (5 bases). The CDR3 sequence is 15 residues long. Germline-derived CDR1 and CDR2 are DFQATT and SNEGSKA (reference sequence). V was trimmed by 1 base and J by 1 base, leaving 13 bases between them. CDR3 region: CSARGREIKNTEAFF. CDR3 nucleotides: TGCAGTGCTAGAGGCAGGGAGATTAAGAACACTGAAGCTTTCTTT.

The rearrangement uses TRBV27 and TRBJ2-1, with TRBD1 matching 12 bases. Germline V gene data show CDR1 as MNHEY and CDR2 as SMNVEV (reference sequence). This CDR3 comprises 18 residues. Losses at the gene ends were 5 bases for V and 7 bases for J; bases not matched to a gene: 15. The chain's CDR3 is CASSVGQGAVGRWNEQFF. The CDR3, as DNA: TGTGCCAGCAGTGTGGGACAGGGGGCGGTCGGGAGATGGAATGAGCAGTTCTTC.

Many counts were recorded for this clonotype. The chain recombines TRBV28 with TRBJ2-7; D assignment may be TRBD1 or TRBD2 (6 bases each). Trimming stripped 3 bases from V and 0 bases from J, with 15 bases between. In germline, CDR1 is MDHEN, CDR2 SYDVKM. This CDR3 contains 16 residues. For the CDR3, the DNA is TGTGCCAGCAGTTTCCCAGGGGACTCCGTCTCCTACGAGCAGTACTTC. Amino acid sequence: CASSFPGDSVSYEQYF.

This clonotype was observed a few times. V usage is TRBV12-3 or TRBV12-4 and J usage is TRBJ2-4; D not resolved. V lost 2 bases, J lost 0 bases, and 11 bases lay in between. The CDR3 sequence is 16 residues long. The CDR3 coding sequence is TGTGCCAGCAGTTTATTCAGTGGCATAGCCAAAAACATTCAGTACTTC. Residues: CASSLFSGIAKNIQYF.

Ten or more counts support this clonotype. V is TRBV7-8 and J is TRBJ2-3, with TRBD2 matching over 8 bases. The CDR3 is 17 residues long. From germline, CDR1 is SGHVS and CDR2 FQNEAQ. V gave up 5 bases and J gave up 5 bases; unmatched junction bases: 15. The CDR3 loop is CASSPQFLAGGRDTQYF. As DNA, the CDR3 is TGTGCCAGCAGCCCCCAATTTCTCGCGGGAGGTCGAGATACGCAGTATTTT.

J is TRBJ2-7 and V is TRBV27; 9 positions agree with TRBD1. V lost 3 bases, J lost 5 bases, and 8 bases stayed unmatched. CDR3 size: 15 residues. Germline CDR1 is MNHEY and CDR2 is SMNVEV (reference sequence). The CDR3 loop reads CASSFKGTGINEQYF. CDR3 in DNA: TGTGCCAGCAGTTTCAAAGGGACAGGGATCAACGAGCAGTACTTC.

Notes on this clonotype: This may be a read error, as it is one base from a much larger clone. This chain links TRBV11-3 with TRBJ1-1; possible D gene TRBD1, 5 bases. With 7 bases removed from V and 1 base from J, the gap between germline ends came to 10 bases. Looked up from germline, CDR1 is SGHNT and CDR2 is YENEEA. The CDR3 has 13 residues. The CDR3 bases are TGTGCCAGCAACGGGGCCCCGAACACTGAAGCTTTCTTT. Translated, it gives CASNGAPNTEAFF. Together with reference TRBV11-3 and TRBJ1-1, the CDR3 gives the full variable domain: EAGVVQSPRYKIIEKKQPVAFWCNPISGHNTLYWYLQNLGQGPELLIRYENEEAVDDSQLPKDRFSAERLKGVDSTLKIQPAELGDSAVYLCASNGAPNTEAFFGQGTRLTVV.

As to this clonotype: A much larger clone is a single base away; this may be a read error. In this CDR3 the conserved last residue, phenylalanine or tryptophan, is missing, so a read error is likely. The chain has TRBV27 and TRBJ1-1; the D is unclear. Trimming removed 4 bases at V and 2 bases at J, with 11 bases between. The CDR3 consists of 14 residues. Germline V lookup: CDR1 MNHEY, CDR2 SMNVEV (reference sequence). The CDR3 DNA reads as TGTGCCAGCAGTTCCCCCGGCAGAAACACTGAAGCTTTCTCT. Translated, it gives CASSSPGRNTEAFS.

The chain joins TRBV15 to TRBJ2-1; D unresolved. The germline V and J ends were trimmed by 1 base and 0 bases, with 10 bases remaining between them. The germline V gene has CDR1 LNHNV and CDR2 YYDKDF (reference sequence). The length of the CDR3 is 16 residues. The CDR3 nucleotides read TGTGCCACCAGCAGAGCCACGGTGGACTCCTACAATGAGCAGTTCTTC. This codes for CATSRATVDSYNEQFF.

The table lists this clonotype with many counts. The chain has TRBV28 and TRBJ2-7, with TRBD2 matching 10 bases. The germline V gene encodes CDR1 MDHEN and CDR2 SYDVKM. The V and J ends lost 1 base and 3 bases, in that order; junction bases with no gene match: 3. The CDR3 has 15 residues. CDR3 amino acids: CASSLSASGSYEQYF. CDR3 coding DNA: TGTGCCAGCAGTTTATCAGCTAGCGGGAGCTACGAGCAGTACTTC.

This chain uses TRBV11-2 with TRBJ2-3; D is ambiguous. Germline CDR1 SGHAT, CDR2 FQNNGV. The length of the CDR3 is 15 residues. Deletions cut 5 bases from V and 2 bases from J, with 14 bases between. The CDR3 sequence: CASSLAYPSTDTQYF. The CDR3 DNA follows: TGTGCCAGCAGCCTTGCCTACCCTTCCACAGATACGCAGTATTTT.

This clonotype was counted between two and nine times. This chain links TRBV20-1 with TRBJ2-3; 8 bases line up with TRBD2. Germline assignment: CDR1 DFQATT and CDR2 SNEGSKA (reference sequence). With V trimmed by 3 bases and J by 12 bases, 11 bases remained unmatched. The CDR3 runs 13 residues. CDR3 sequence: CSASSAGAPPQYF. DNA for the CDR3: TGCAGTGCTAGTTCAGCGGGAGCTCCTCCACAGTATTTT.

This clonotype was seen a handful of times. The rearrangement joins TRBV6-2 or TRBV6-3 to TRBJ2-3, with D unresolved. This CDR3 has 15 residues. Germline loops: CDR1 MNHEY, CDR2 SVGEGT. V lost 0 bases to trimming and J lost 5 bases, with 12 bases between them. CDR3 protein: CASSYSRVWGDTQYF. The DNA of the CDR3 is TGTGCCAGCAGTTACTCCCGGGTTTGGGGAGATACGCAGTATTTT.

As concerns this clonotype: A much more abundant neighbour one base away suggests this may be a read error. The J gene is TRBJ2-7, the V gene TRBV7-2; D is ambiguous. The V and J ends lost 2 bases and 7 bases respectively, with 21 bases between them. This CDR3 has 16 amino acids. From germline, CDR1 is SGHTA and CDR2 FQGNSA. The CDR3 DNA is TGTGCCAGCAGCTTATTCCTGGAGCTCAGCCCTCAGGAGCAGTACTTC. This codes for CASSLFLELSPQEQYF.

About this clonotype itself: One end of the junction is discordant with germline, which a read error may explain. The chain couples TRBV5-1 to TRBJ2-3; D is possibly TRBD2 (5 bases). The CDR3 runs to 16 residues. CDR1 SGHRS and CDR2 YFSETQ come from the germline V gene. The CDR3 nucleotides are TGTGCCAGCAGCTTAATGGGCGGGCGGGCCACAGATACGCAGTATTTT. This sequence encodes CASSLMGGRATDTQYF.

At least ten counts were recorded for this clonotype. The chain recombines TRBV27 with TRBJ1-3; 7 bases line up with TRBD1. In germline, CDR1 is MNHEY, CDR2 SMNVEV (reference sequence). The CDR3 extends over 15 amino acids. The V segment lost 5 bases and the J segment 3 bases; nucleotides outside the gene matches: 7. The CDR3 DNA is TGTGCCAGCAGTCTCAGGGGGACGGGTGGAAACACCATATATTTT. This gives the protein CASSLRGTGGNTIYF.

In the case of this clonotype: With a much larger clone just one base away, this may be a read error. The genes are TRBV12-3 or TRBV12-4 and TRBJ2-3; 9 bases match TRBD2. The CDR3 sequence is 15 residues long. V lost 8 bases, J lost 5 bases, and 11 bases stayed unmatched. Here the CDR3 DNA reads TGTGCCAGCTTTTTGGTAGCGGGAGTCGTAGATACGCAGTATTTT. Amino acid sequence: CASFLVAGVVDTQYF.

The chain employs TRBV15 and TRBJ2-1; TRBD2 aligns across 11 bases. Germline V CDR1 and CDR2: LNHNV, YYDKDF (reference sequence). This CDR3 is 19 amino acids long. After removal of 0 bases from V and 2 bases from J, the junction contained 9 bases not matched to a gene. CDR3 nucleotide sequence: TGTGCCACCAGCAGAGACTCCCCTAGCGGGAGGCTCACCTACAATGAGCAGTTCTTC. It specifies CATSRDSPSGRLTYNEQFF.

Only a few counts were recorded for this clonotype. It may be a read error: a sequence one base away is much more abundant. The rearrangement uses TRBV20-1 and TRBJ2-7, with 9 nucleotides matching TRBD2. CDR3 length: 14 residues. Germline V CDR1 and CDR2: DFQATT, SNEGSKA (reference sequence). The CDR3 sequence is CSARDSGTSYELYF. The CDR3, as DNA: TGCAGTGCTAGAGACTCTGGGACTAGCTACGAGCTGTACTTC.

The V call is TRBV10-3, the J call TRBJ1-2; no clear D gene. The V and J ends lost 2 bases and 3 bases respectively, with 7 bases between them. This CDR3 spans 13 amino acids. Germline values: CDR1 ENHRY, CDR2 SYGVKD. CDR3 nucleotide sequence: TGTGCCATCAGTGAGGGGTCAGACTATGGCTACACCTTC. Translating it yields CAISEGSDYGYTF.

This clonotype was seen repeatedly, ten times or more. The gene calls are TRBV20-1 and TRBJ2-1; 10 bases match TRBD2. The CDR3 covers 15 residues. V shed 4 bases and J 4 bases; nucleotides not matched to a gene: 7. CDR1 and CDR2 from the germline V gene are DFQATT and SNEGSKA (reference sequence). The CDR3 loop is CSANRPSGGYNEQFF. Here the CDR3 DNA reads TGCAGTGCTAACCGCCCTAGCGGGGGTTACAATGAGCAGTTCTTC.

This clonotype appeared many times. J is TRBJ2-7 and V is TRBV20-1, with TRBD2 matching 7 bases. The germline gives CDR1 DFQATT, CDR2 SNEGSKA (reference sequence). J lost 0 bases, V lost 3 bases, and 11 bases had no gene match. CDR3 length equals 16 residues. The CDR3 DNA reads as TGCAGTGCTAGTTCGAGTCTAGCGGTTCTCTCCTACGAGCAGTACTTC. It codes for CSASSSLAVLSYEQYF.

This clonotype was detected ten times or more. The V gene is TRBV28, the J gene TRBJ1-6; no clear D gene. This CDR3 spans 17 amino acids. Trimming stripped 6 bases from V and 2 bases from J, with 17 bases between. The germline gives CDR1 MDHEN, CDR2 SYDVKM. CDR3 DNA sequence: TGTGCCAGCAGCCGAATTCGGGGAGACACCTATAATTCACCCCTCCACTTT. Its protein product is CASSRIRGDTYNSPLHF.

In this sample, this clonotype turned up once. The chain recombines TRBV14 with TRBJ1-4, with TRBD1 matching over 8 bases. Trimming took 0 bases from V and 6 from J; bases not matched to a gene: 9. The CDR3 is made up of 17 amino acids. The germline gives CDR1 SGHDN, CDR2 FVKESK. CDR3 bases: TGTGCCAGCAGCCAAGAGTGGCCAGGGACAGGTGATGAAAAACTGTTTTTT. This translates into CASSQEWPGTGDEKLFF.